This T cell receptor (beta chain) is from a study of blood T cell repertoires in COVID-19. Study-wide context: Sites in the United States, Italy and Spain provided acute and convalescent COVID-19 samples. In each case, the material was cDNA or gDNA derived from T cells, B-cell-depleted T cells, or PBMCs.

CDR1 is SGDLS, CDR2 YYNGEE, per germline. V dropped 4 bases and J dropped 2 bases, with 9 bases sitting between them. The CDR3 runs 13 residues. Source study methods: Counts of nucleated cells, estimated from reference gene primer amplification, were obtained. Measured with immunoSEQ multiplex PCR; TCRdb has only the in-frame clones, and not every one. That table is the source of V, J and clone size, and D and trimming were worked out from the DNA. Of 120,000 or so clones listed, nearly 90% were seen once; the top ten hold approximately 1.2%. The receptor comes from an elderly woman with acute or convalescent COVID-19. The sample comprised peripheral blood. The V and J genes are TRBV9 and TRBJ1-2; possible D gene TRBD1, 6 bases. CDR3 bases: TGTGCCAGCAGCCCCACAGGGAACTATGGCTACACCTTC. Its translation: CASSPTGNYGYTF.